The 23 T cell receptor beta chains reported below all come from one sample, sequenced in a study of technical replicates of blood from several donors (dated by TCRdb to the late 2010s). The library was built by means of the immunoSEQ multiplex PCR assay. Held by TCRdb, this immuneACCESS table contains in-frame sequences only and omits some clones. Under half of the omission traces to an unresolved V gene where checked; the cause of the rest is unknown. The sample table holds about 100,000 clones, of which around 95% were seen once. The top ten clonotypes cover approximately 0.36% of the sample. The sequenced sample consisted of T cells isolated from PBMCs. These receptors were obtained from a human donor in good health.

The chain couples TRBV4-2 to TRBJ2-5; D unclear. The CDR3 contains 12 residues. The V gene lost 0 bases and the J gene lost 4 bases, with 3 bases spanning the gap. The germline V gene encodes CDR1 LGHNA and CDR2 YNFKEQ. The CDR3 DNA reads TGTGCCAGCAGCCAAGATCGAGAGACCCAGTACTTC. It specifies CASSQDRETQYF.

The DNA for the CDR3 is TGTGCCAGCAAGGACAGCGCAATCGACTATGGCTACACCTTC. Its protein product is CASKDSAIDYGYTF. The V gene is TRBV19, the J gene TRBJ1-2; D might be TRBD1 (6 bases). CDR3 length: 14 residues. Germline V gene sequence: CDR1 LNHDA, CDR2 SQIVND (reference sequence). Trimming pared 9 bases from V and 3 bases from J, leaving 17 bases between.

The chain uses TRBV18 and TRBJ1-4; D not certain. Germline V gives CDR1 KGHSH, CDR2 LQKENI. V lost 0 bases, J lost 4 bases, and 12 bases lay in between. The CDR3 sequence is 16 residues long. The chain's CDR3 is CASSPPVGRSNEKLFF. CDR3 sequence (DNA): TGTGCCAGCTCACCACCGGTTGGCAGAAGTAATGAAAAACTGTTTTTT.

The chain recombines TRBV6-1 with TRBJ2-7; TRBD2 matches 10 bases. The trim removed 6 bases at V and 7 bases at J, leaving 9 bases unmatched. CDR1 MNHNS and CDR2 SASEGT come from the germline V gene. This CDR3 region has 14 residues. The CDR3 bases are TGTGCCAGCAGAAGCGGGAGGGCCTCAGAGGAGCAGTACTTC. Residues: CASRSGRASEEQYF.

Here the CDR3 reads CASSPGDSLDQYF. The CDR3 nucleotides read TGCGCCAGCAGCCCGGGGGACAGCTTGGATCAGTACTTC. The chain joins TRBV5-1 to TRBJ2-7; D is perhaps TRBD1 (7 bases). Germline V gene data show CDR1 as SGHRS and CDR2 as YFSETQ. The CDR3 is 13 residues long. The ends were cut back, 4 bases at V and 10 bases at J, with 18 bases in the middle.

V and J are TRBV6-1 and TRBJ2-7; perhaps TRBD1 as D (5 bases). Trimming left V 7 bases short and J 2 bases short, with 9 bases between. CDR1 is MNHNS and CDR2 is SASEGT in the germline V gene. The length of the CDR3 is 12 residues. The DNA of the CDR3 is TGTGCCAGCATTGTGACAGCCTACGAGCAGTACTTC. This codes for CASIVTAYEQYF.

This sequence joins TRBV5-4 and TRBJ2-5, with D maybe TRBD2 (5 bases). Judging by the DNA end, TRBJ2-7 fits better; the J call may be wrong. The germline CDR1 and CDR2 sequences are SGHNT and YYREEE (reference sequence). This CDR3 comprises 13 residues. The CDR3: CASSYGVPYEQYF. CDR3 sequence (DNA): TGTGCCAGCAGCTACGGGGTTCCCTACGAGCAGTACTTC.

This rearrangement joins TRBV2 to TRBJ2-7; D perhaps matches TRBD2 (6 bases). The CDR3 spans 17 residues. V lost 2 bases to trimming and J lost 1 base, with 18 bases between them. The germline V gene encodes CDR1 SNHLY and CDR2 FYNNEI. The CDR3: CASSESPGGTLSYEQYF. In DNA, the CDR3 is TGTGCCAGCAGTGAATCTCCCGGGGGAACCCTATCCTACGAGCAGTACTTC.

V and J are TRBV5-6 and TRBJ1-5; TRBD1 matches at 10 bases. This CDR3 comprises 14 residues. The V gene end was trimmed by 2 bases and the J gene end by 5 bases; junction bases not matched to a gene: 1. Germline CDR1 reads SGHDT; CDR2 reads YYEEEE. CDR3 DNA sequence: TGTGCCAGCAGCTTCGGGACAGGGGATCAGCCCCAGCATTTT. Amino acids: CASSFGTGDQPQHF.

The chain joins TRBV18 to TRBJ1-4, with 11 bases fitting TRBD1. CDR3 size: 15 residues. Germline V gene lookup returns CDR1 KGHSH and CDR2 LQKENI. The V segment lost 0 bases and the J segment 8 bases; nucleotides outside the gene matches: 2. CDR3 nucleotide sequence: TGTGCCAGCTCACCACCGGGACAGGGGGAGGAAAAACTGTTTTTT. Its translation is CASSPPGQGEEKLFF.

The chain joins TRBV5-1 to TRBJ1-4, with 8 bases that match TRBD1. This CDR3 has 15 amino acids. The junction had 7 bases not matched to a gene; V was cut back by 1 base and J by 8 bases. The germline V gene has CDR1 SGHRS and CDR2 YFSETQ. DNA for the CDR3: TGCGCCAGCAGCTTGAGGACAGGGATAGAAGAAAAACTGTTTTTT. It codes for CASSLRTGIEEKLFF.

V and J are TRBV19 and TRBJ2-2; 12 nucleotides line up with TRBD1. The germline gives CDR1 LNHDA, CDR2 SQIVND (reference sequence). The CDR3 is made up of 17 amino acids. V was clipped by 4 bases and J by 4 bases; unmatched bases: 7. The CDR3 reads CASSTPGQGAVTGELFF. CDR3 nucleotide sequence: TGTGCCAGTAGTACACCGGGACAGGGGGCGGTCACCGGGGAGCTGTTTTTT. Full variable domain (missing parts from reference TRBV19 and TRBJ2-2): DGGITQSPKYLFRKEGQNVTLSCEQNLNHDAMYWYRQDPGQGLRLIYYSQIVNDFQKGDIAEGYSVSREKKESFPLTVTSAQKNPTAFYLCASSTPGQGAVTGELFFGEGSRLTVL.

V usage is TRBV19 and J usage is TRBJ1-2; weak D call: TRBD1 (6 bases). The CDR3 is 14 residues long. Trimming took off 6 bases at V and 5 bases at J, with 16 bases between the two ends. Per the germline V gene, CDR1 is LNHDA and CDR2 is SQIVND (reference sequence). The CDR3 DNA sequence: TGTGCCAGTAGGTCGGCAGGGGAAGGGTATGGCTACACCTTC. This encodes CASRSAGEGYGYTF.

This clone has a single count. The rearrangement links TRBV10-3 to TRBJ1-4, with a weak D call TRBD1 (5 bases). The CDR3 runs to 15 residues. Germline values: CDR1 ENHRY, CDR2 SYGVKD. V was clipped by 0 bases and J by 5 bases, with 10 bases between them. The CDR3 region has the DNA TGTGCCATCAGTGAGTCCATTTCAGGGAATGAAAAACTGTTTTTT. Translation gives CAISESISGNEKLFF.

The chain is built from TRBV4-1 and TRBJ2-1; D is perhaps TRBD2 (6 bases). V was trimmed by 4 bases and J by 2 bases, leaving 9 bases between them. There are 14 residues in the CDR3. The germline gives CDR1 MGHRA, CDR2 YSYEKL. The CDR3 nucleotides are TGCGCCAGCAGCCCTAGCGCAACCTACAATGAGCAGTTCTTC. Translating it yields CASSPSATYNEQFF.

The J gene is TRBJ2-7, the V gene TRBV7-2, with 13 bases that match TRBD2. Germline V gene lookup returns CDR1 SGHTA and CDR2 FQGNSA. V was clipped by 2 bases and J by 2 bases; unmatched bases: 6. This CDR3 has 17 amino acids. The CDR3 DNA sequence: TGTGCCAGCAGCTTATTGACTAGCGGGAGGTCCCCCTACGAGCAGTACTTC. Translation gives CASSLLTSGRSPYEQYF.

With regard to this clone: The junction departs from the called germline gene at one end, perhaps through a read error. The chain couples TRBV18 to TRBJ1-2; D uncertain. CDR3 length: 13 residues. The V gene's germline CDR1 is KGHSH and CDR2 LQKENI. CDR3 region: CASSPTENYGYTF. CDR3 sequence (DNA): TGTGCCAGTTCACCAACGGAGAACTATGGCTACACCTTC.

The chain uses TRBV28 and TRBJ2-1; perhaps TRBD2 as D (5 bases). CDR3 length: 13 residues. The V end was cut by 2 bases, the J end by 9 bases, with 11 bases between. CDR1 is MDHEN and CDR2 is SYDVKM in the germline V gene. CDR3 in DNA: TGTGCCAGCAGTTTAGAGGGTTTGACTGAGCAGTTCTTC. Translated, it gives CASSLEGLTEQFF.

The chain uses TRBV18 and TRBJ2-5; maybe TRBD1 (6 bases). This CDR3 spans 15 amino acids. V was trimmed by 0 bases and J by 4 bases, leaving 12 bases between them. Germline CDR1 and CDR2: KGHSH and LQKENI. The CDR3 sequence is CASSPPPRGGETQYF. CDR3 sequence (DNA): TGTGCCAGCTCACCACCGCCCAGGGGTGGAGAGACCCAGTACTTC.

The genes are TRBV4-3 and TRBJ2-1; tentative D call: TRBD1 (6 bases). Germline assignment: CDR1 LGHNA and CDR2 YSLEER. Between the trimmed V and J ends, which lost 4 bases and 2 bases, there was a span of 12 bases. The CDR3 has 15 residues. The chain's CDR3 is CASSLGGAAYNEQFF. The DNA of the CDR3 is TGCGCCAGCAGCCTAGGGGGAGCAGCCTACAATGAGCAGTTCTTC.

The chain employs TRBV19 and TRBJ2-7, with 10 bases fitting TRBD1. The CDR3 consists of 13 residues. V was clipped by 7 bases and J by 5 bases; unmatched bases: 5. Germline V lookup: CDR1 LNHDA, CDR2 SQIVND (reference sequence). Written as DNA, the CDR3 is TGTGCCAGTATAAGACAGGGGGCGGACGAGCAGTACTTC. It codes for CASIRQGADEQYF.

This chain uses TRBV5-1 with TRBJ2-7, with D perhaps matching TRBD2 (5 bases). Germline V lookup: CDR1 SGHRS, CDR2 YFSETQ. CDR3 length: 15 residues. With 7 bases removed from V and 2 bases from J, the gap between germline ends came to 19 bases. The CDR3 DNA reads as TGCGCCAGCTCCCCCTTCGAAGGGAGTACCTACGAGCAGTACTTC. This translates into CASSPFEGSTYEQYF.

The chain couples TRBV6-6 to TRBJ1-1; 7 nucleotides match TRBD1. The V and J ends lost 6 bases and 1 base, in that order; junction bases with no gene match: 11. Looked up from germline, CDR1 is MNHNY and CDR2 is SVGAGI (reference sequence). This CDR3 region has 16 residues. The chain's CDR3 is CASSPPNRGKNTEAFF. In DNA, the CDR3 is TGTGCCAGCAGCCCCCCGAACAGGGGAAAGAACACTGAAGCTTTCTTT.